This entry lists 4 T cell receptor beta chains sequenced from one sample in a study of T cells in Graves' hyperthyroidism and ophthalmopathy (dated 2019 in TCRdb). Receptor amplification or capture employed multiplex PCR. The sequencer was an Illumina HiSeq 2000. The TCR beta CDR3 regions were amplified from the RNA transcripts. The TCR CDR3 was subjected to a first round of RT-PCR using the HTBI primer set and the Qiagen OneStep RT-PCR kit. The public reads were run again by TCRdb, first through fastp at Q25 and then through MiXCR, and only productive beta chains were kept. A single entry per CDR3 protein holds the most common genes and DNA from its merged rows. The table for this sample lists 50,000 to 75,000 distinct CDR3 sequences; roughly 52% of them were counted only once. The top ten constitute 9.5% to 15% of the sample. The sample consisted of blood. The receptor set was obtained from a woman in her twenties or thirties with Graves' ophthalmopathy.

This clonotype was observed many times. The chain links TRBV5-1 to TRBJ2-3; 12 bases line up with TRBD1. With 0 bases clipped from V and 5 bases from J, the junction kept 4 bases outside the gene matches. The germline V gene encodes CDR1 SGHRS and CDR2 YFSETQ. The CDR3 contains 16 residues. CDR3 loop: CASSLAGTGGQDTQYF. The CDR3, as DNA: TGCGCCAGCAGCTTGGCCGGGACAGGGGGCCAAGATACGCAGTATTTT. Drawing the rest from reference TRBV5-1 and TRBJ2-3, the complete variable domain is KAGVTQTPRYLIKTRGQQVTLSCSPISGHRSVSWYQQTPGQGLQFLFEYFSETQRNKGNFPGRFSGRQFSNSRSEMNVSTLELGDSALYLCASSLAGTGGQDTQYFGPGTRLTVL.

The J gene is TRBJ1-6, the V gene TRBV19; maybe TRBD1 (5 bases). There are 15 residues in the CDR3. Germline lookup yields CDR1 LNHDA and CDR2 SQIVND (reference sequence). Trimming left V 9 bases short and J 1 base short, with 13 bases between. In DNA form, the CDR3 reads TGTGCCAGCAACGCAGGGAGATCCTATAATTCACCCCTCCACTTT. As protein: CASNAGRSYNSPLHF. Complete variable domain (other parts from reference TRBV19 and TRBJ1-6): DGGITQSPKYLFRKEGQNVTLSCEQNLNHDAMYWYRQDPGQGLRLIYYSQIVNDFQKGDIAEGYSVSREKKESFPLTVTSAQKNPTAFYLCASNAGRSYNSPLHFGNGTRLTVT.

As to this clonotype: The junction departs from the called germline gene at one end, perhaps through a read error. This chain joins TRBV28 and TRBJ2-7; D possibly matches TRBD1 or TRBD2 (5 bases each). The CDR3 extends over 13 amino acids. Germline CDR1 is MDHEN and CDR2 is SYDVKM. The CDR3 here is CASSSRGLGELYF. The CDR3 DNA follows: TGTGCCAGCAGCTCTCGGGGTTTGGGGGAGCTGTACTTC.

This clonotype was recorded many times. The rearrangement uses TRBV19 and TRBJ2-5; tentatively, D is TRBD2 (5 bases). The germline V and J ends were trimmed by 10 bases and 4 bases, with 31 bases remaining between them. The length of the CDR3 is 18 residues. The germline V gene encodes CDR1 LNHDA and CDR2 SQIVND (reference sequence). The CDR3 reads CATSISLPRTRTAETQYF. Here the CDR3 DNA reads TGTGCCACAAGTATATCGCTCCCTCGAACTAGGACGGCAGAGACCCAGTACTTC.